The 3 T cell receptor beta chains below come from one sample, sequenced in a study of T cells after yellow fever vaccination. Each CDR3 protein is one row after TCRdb ran MiXCR on the 5' RACE reads. The data show under 150,000 distinct CDR3 sequences, 7% to 9% seen once. The sequenced sample was CD4+ T cells sorted from PBMCs, obtained 5 days after the yellow fever booster vaccination. The receptors stem from a man aged 25 to 45 who received the YFV17D yellow fever vaccine.

This clonotype was detected many times. This chain connects TRBV23-1 to TRBJ2-2; D perhaps matches TRBD1 (5 bases). TRBV23-1 is classed as an ORF, of uncertain function. The CDR3 is 15 amino acids. Trimming cost V 0 bases and J 6 bases, with 11 bases left between them. The CDR3 nucleotides are TGCGCCAGCAGTCAATCTGAGACAGAAGCCGGGGAGCTGTTTTTT. Translated: CASSQSETEAGELFF.

The sample holds many counts of this clonotype. The rearrangement uses TRBV5-1 and TRBJ2-1; tentatively, D is TRBD1 or TRBD2 (5 bases each). The V gene lost 4 bases and the J gene lost 7 bases, with 9 bases spanning the gap. Germline CDR1 and CDR2: SGHRS and YFSETQ. CDR3 size: 12 residues. CDR3 DNA sequence: TGCGCCAGCAGCGAGGGGTATAATGAGCAGTTCTTC. This sequence encodes CASSEGYNEQFF.

This clonotype has at least ten counts. The V and J genes are TRBV20-1 and TRBJ1-1, with no clear D. The CDR3 has 8 amino acids. V dropped 6 bases and J dropped 9 bases, with 5 bases sitting between them. Germline V gene data show CDR1 as DFQATT and CDR2 as SNEGSKA (reference sequence). The CDR3 DNA reads TGCAGTGCCAAAAAAGCTTTCTTT. Encoded protein: CSAKKAFF.